Listed here are 20 T cell receptor beta chains from one sample, sequenced in a study of T cell responses to AZD1222 COVID-19 vaccine. Clones were read by immunoSEQ multiplex PCR, and TCRdb kept only the in-frame ones, dropping some. This table holds 200,000 or so clones, 87% found once. This sample comprised peripheral blood, obtained on day 0 of MenACWY control vaccination. These receptors originate from an adult in good health.

The V gene is TRBV5-1, the J gene TRBJ2-5, with 12 bases fitting TRBD2. V dropped 7 bases and J dropped 7; count of bases not matched to a gene: 5. Germline V lookup: CDR1 SGHRS, CDR2 YFSETQ. This CDR3 contains 13 residues. The CDR3 here is CASARTSGVTQYF. CDR3 DNA sequence: TGCGCCAGCGCCCGGACTAGCGGGGTGACCCAGTACTTC.

In its sample, this clone was seen a few times. The chain has TRBV18 and TRBJ1-1; TRBD1 aligns across 11 bases. V gave up 0 bases and J gave up 5 bases; unmatched junction bases: 2. Germline CDR1 KGHSH, CDR2 LQKENI. The CDR3 is 15 amino acids. The CDR3 DNA sequence: TGTGCCAGCTCACCACCGGGACAGGGGGGGACTGAAGCTTTCTTT. Protein product: CASSPPGQGGTEAFF.

The V call is TRBV9, the J call TRBJ2-2; 11 nucleotides agree with TRBD2. CDR1 is SGDLS and CDR2 is YYNGEE in the germline V gene. The trim removed 3 bases at V and 6 bases at J, leaving 7 bases unmatched. The CDR3 is 16 residues long. This CDR3 is CASSAYSGGAPGELFF. The CDR3 DNA is TGTGCCAGCAGCGCCTATAGCGGGGGGGCTCCCGGGGAGCTGTTTTTT.

This rearrangement joins TRBV5-1 to TRBJ1-1; perhaps TRBD1 as D (6 bases). The V end was cut by 5 bases, the J end by 5 bases, with 10 bases between. The CDR3 has 12 amino acids. Germline values: CDR1 SGHRS, CDR2 YFSETQ. The CDR3 nucleotides are TGCGCCAGCAGACGACAGGATACTGAAGCTTTCTTT. Translation gives CASRRQDTEAFF.

The chain joins TRBV3-1 (or the pseudogene TRBV3-2) to TRBJ2-5; TRBD1 matches 8 bases. V was clipped by 4 bases and J by 0 bases; unmatched bases: 7. Germline loops: CDR1 LGHDT, CDR2 YNNKEL (reference sequence). The CDR3 runs to 16 residues. This CDR3 reads CASSPERTGYQETQYF. The CDR3 region has the DNA TGTGCCAGCAGCCCGGAAAGGACAGGGTACCAAGAGACCCAGTACTTC.

This clone has at least ten counts. The chain combines TRBV7-8 with TRBJ1-2; no definite D call. CDR1 and CDR2 (germline): SGHVS, FQNEAQ. CDR3 length: 12 amino acids. Trimming took off 1 base at V and 7 bases at J, with 7 bases between the two ends. The chain's CDR3 is CASSLERLGYTF. The CDR3 DNA reads as TGTGCCAGCAGCTTAGAACGGCTTGGCTACACCTTC.

The J gene is TRBJ2-1, the V gene TRBV21-1. TRBV21-1 is noted as a pseudogene. This CDR3 comprises 13 residues. The CDR3 DNA sequence: TGTGCCAGCAGCACCCCCGGGGCCGATGAGCAGTTCTTC. This sequence encodes CASSTPGADEQFF.

The rearrangement joins TRBV5-4 to TRBJ1-1, with D unresolved. Trimming pared 0 bases from V and 4 bases from J, leaving 10 bases between. CDR1 SGHNT and CDR2 YYREEE come from the germline V gene (reference sequence). The CDR3 consists of 14 residues. The CDR3: CASSLGQFTTEAFF. DNA for the CDR3: TGTGCCAGCAGCTTGGGCCAATTTACCACTGAAGCTTTCTTT.

V gene TRBV7-8 combines with J gene TRBJ2-3; D is tentatively TRBD1 or TRBD2 (6 bases each). V dropped 4 bases and J dropped 2 bases, with 13 bases sitting between them. Per the germline V gene, CDR1 is SGHVS and CDR2 is FQNEAQ. The CDR3 is made up of 15 amino acids. The CDR3 reads CASSSQGGPTDTQYF. The CDR3 nucleotides read TGTGCCAGCAGCTCCCAAGGGGGGCCCACAGATACGCAGTATTTT.

The V and J genes are TRBV19 and TRBJ2-7, with D uncertain. CDR1 is LNHDA, CDR2 SQIVND, per germline (reference sequence). Trimming left V 4 bases short and J 3 bases short, with 13 bases between. The CDR3 contains 14 residues. For the CDR3, the DNA is TGTGCCAGTAGTAGCACAGAGAAGTACTACGAGCAGTACTTC. It translates to CASSSTEKYYEQYF. The full variable domain, completed using reference TRBV19 and TRBJ2-7, is DGGITQSPKYLFRKEGQNVTLSCEQNLNHDAMYWYRQDPGQGLRLIYYSQIVNDFQKGDIAEGYSVSREKKESFPLTVTSAQKNPTAFYLCASSSTEKYYEQYFGPGTRLTVT.

The chain has TRBV24-1 and TRBJ1-2, with D perhaps TRBD1 (6 bases). V lost 2 bases and J lost 4, with 16 bases in between. Germline V gene lookup returns CDR1 KGHDR and CDR2 SFDVKD. The CDR3 length is 16 residues. The CDR3 bases are TGTGCCACCAGTGATTCCCGGGACACCCGCTCCTATGGCTACACCTTC. This translates into CATSDSRDTRSYGYTF.

The rearrangement joins TRBV11-2 to TRBJ2-3; D is unresolved. The V end lost 5 bases, the J end lost 3 bases, and 12 bases lay between the germline ends. This CDR3 has 14 residues. The germline V gene encodes CDR1 SGHAT and CDR2 FQNNGV. CDR3: CASSPQTATDTQYF. The CDR3, as DNA: TGTGCCAGCAGCCCTCAGACGGCTACAGATACGCAGTATTTT.

This clone was counted once. This chain connects TRBV9 to TRBJ2-3; weak D call: TRBD2 (7 bases). This CDR3 contains 16 residues. Germline CDR1 and CDR2: SGDLS and YYNGEE. V lost 0 bases and J lost 2, with 13 bases in between. CDR3: CASSVEGGINTDTQYF. As DNA, the CDR3 is TGTGCCAGCAGCGTAGAGGGGGGGATAAACACAGATACGCAGTATTTT.

The chain employs TRBV5-1 and TRBJ2-1; D possibly corresponds to TRBD2 (5 bases). The CDR3 contains 15 residues. Trimming took 4 bases from V and 6 from J, leaving 17 bases between them. Germline V gene lookup returns CDR1 SGHRS and CDR2 YFSETQ. Here the CDR3 DNA reads TGCGCCAGCAGCGCCGGACTTACCAACCTCAATGAGCAGTTCTTC. This gives the protein CASSAGLTNLNEQFF.

The chain employs TRBV5-1 and TRBJ1-4, with TRBD1 identical over 12 bases. The CDR3 contains 18 residues. The V segment lost 4 bases and the J segment 3 bases; nucleotides outside the gene matches: 10. CDR1 SGHRS and CDR2 YFSETQ come from the germline V gene. The CDR3 is CASSPNPWDRGPNEKLFF. The CDR3 coding sequence is TGCGCCAGCAGCCCCAATCCGTGGGACAGGGGGCCTAATGAAAAACTGTTTTTT.

This rearrangement joins TRBV7-3 to TRBJ2-3; D is undetermined. Trimming cost V 5 bases and J 2 bases, with 8 bases left between them. Germline assignment: CDR1 SGHTA and CDR2 FQGTGA. The CDR3 contains 13 residues. CDR3 DNA: TGTGCCAGCAGCACCCAACCCACAGATACGCAGTATTTT. Protein product: CASSTQPTDTQYF.

This chain connects TRBV30 to TRBJ2-5; D unclear. Trimming cost V 3 bases and J 4 bases, with 9 bases left between them. The V gene's germline CDR1 is GTSNPN and CDR2 SVGIG (reference sequence). The CDR3 extends over 12 amino acids. The CDR3 DNA follows: TGTGCCTGGAGCAGACACGGAGAGACCCAGTACTTC. Translation gives CAWSRHGETQYF.

The chain employs TRBV11-1 and TRBJ2-5; 9 bases fit TRBD1. The V and J ends lost 5 bases and 5 bases, in that order; junction bases with no gene match: 6. Germline values: CDR1 SGHAT, CDR2 FQDESV (reference sequence). This CDR3 has 14 amino acids. This chain's CDR3 is CASSKGQGDETQYF. The CDR3 DNA sequence: TGTGCCAGCAGCAAGGGACAGGGAGATGAGACCCAGTACTTC.

As DNA, the CDR3 is TGCAGCGTTGAAGATCCGGCCCGCGGGGGCCGGGAGCAGTACTTC. Residues: CSVEDPARGGREQYF. The V call is TRBV29-1, the J call TRBJ2-7; TRBD2 is a possible D gene (7 bases). Germline-derived CDR1 and CDR2 are SQVTM and ANQGSEA. Trimming removed 0 bases at V and 7 bases at J, with 19 bases between. The CDR3 totals 15 residues.

This clone was found once. This chain connects TRBV5-6 to TRBJ2-7, with D possibly TRBD2 on 6 matching bases. The CDR3 runs 13 residues. The V and J ends lost 4 bases and 7 bases respectively, with 15 bases between them. Germline V lookup: CDR1 SGHDT, CDR2 YYEEEE. The CDR3 DNA sequence: TGTGCCAGCAGCCCTACCGGGAGTATGGAGCAGTACTTC. Its protein product is CASSPTGSMEQYF.